This TCR beta chain was recovered during a study of kidney transplant recipient with SARS-CoV-2 infection. The table lists this clonotype with a count of one. This may come from a read error, since a much larger clone is one base off. MiXCR, applied by TCRdb to the reads, yields one record per CDR3 protein. The sample shows 200,000 to 300,000 distinct CDR3 sequences, 29% of them seen only once. This clonotype originated in a male patient in his thirties who had COVID-19 and was a kidney transplant recipient. Some T cells may be supplied by the graft donor. Sequenced material: a blood sample, taken at baseline and on roughly day 110 from a kidney transplant recipient.

In DNA, the CDR3 is TGCGCCAGCAGTGCCTGCGAGCTACGCAGAAAGACCTATGGCTACACCTTC. This translates into CASSACELRRKTYGYTF. The chain links TRBV23-1 to TRBJ1-2; D unresolved. Being an ORF, TRBV23-1 has a function that is uncertain. The CDR3 totals 17 residues. V shed 5 bases and J shed 4 bases, with 23 bases lying between them.